Listed below are T cell receptor beta chains from one sample, sequenced in a study of T cell responses to AZD1222 COVID-19 vaccine. TCRdb's table, derived via immunoSEQ multiplex PCR, lists solely in-frame clones and lacks some. Of over 100,000 clones in the sample, about 89% were seen once. Sequences were derived from peripheral blood, sampled 28 days after the second dose of the MenACWY control vaccine. The receptors were gathered from an adult who received the MenACWY meningococcal vaccine as a control. Each CDR3 is given with its conserved first and last residue. A D gene is named only where the DNA matches it firmly. Some rows have no size entry. The others give once, few or many, or a class for an expanded clone.

j_gene	v_gene	len	abundance	d_gene	CDR3aa	CDR3nt
TRBJ1-3	TRBV7-6	16	-	-	CASSPKPGQSGNTIYF	TGTGCCAGCAGCCCAAAGCCGGGTCAGTCCGGAAACACCATATATTTT
TRBJ1-2	TRBV4-3	15	-	TRBD1	CASSQDRGTGVGYTF	TGCGCCAGCAGCCAAGATAGGGGGACAGGGGTTGGCTACACCTTC
TRBJ2-7	TRBV7-2	12	few	-	CASSFNGGRQYF	TGTGCCAGCAGCTTCAACGGGGGTCGGCAGTACTTC
TRBJ1-3	TRBV7-2	16	once	TRBD1	CASSPQGQVSGNTIYF	TGTGCCAGCAGCCCTCAAGGACAGGTCTCTGGAAACACCATATATTTT
TRBJ2-5	TRBV11-3	15	-	TRBD2	CASSLRLGGEETQYF	TGTGCCAGCAGCTTACGATTGGGAGGGGAAGAGACCCAGTACTTC
TRBJ1-4	TRBV24-1	15	-	-	CATSDPTGGNEKLFF	TGTGCCACCAGTGACCCCACGGGGGGAAATGAAAAACTGTTTTTT
TRBJ2-1	TRBV4-1	16	-	TRBD1	CASSLTTGTGNNEQFF	TGCGCCAGCAGCCTTACAACCGGGACAGGCAACAATGAGCAGTTCTTC
TRBJ2-4	TRBV7-2	15	-	-	CASSLDGGLQNIQYF	TGTGCCAGCAGCTTAGATGGGGGGCTCCAAAACATTCAGTACTTC
TRBJ1-1	TRBV19	12	-	-	CASSINPNEAFF	TGTGCCAGTAGTATAAATCCGAATGAAGCTTTCTTT
TRBJ1-2	TRBV7-9	13	once	-	CASSFTGSYGYTF	TGTGCCAGCAGCTTCACAGGTTCCTATGGCTACACCTTC
TRBJ2-7	TRBV3-1/TRBV3-2	15	-	TRBD2	CASSQGQRGGYEQYF	TGTGCCAGCAGCCAAGGACAGCGGGGGGGCTACGAGCAGTACTTC
TRBJ1-1	TRBV4-1	14	-	-	CASSQGPLNTEAFF	TGCGCCAGCAGCCAAGGGCCGCTGAACACTGAAGCTTTCTTT
TRBJ2-5	TRBV4-2	17	-	-	CASSQGVLGVREETQYF	TGTGCCAGCAGCCAAGGAGTCCTCGGGGTGAGGGAAGAGACCCAGTACTTC
TRBJ2-1	TRBV21-1	17	-	-	CASQRATRPPAYNEQFF	TGTGCCAGCCAGAGGGCGACCCGCCCTCCCGCCTACAATGAGCAGTTCTTC
TRBJ1-1	TRBV7-3	13	-	-	CASSLLLDTEAFF	TGTGCCAGCAGCTTATTGTTAGACACTGAAGCTTTCTTT
TRBJ1-2	TRBV7-6	14	once	-	CASSLTGTADGYTF	TGTGCCAGCAGCTTAACAGGGACGGCCGATGGCTACACCTTC
TRBJ1-2	TRBV4-1	15	-	-	CASSQDQRVGYGYTF	TGCGCCAGCAGCCAAGATCAACGGGTCGGTTATGGCTACACCTTC
TRBJ2-3	TRBV5-1	14	few	-	CASSLGTSTDTQYF	TGCGCCAGCAGCCTAGGGACTTCTACAGATACGCAGTATTTT
TRBJ2-2	TRBV5-1	14	once	-	CASSRRHDTGELFF	TGCGCCAGCAGCCGGCGGCACGACACCGGGGAGCTGTTTTTT
TRBJ2-3	TRBV5-4	14	-	-	CASTYHRGTDTQYF	TGTGCCAGCACCTATCACAGGGGCACAGATACGCAGTATTTT
TRBJ2-7	TRBV5-8	15	-	TRBD2	CASSLWSSGGPEQYF	TGTGCCAGCAGCCTTTGGAGTAGCGGGGGGCCCGAGCAGTACTTC
TRBJ2-2	TRBV19	13	few	-	CASSNRNTGELFF	TGTGCCAGTAGTAACCGGAACACCGGGGAGCTGTTTTTT
TRBJ1-5	TRBV18	12	once	-	CASSPEGQPQHF	TGTGCCAGCTCACCTGAAGGACAGCCCCAGCATTTT
TRBJ2-7	TRBV5-1	15	-	-	CASSLAGKAGYEQYF	TGCGCCAGCAGCTTGGCCGGTAAAGCGGGCTACGAGCAGTACTTC
TRBJ1-2	TRBV5-6	12	-	-	CASRPTGGGYTF	TGTGCCAGCAGACCGACAGGAGGTGGCTACACCTTC